What follows is one T cell receptor beta chain and its context. Its antigen is currently unknown. The record originates from a study of radiotherapy plus CTLA-4 blockade in lung cancer. In the study overall: Objective responses were seen in about a sixth of patients, disease control in about 30%.

Chemo-refractory metastatic non-small-cell lung cancer patients underwent focal radiation alongside CTLA-4 blockade with ipilimumab. Findings and limits, study-wide: Clones derived from tumor TCRs expanded in blood after radiotherapy plus ipilimumab. How blood T cell clones changed early, along with interferon-beta, reportedly forecast response best.

The CDR3 has 11 residues. Germline V gene data show CDR1 as MNHEY and CDR2 as SMNVEV (reference sequence). V lost 6 bases, J lost 2 bases, and 4 bases lay in between. Generated by immunoSEQ multiplex PCR, the TCRdb table keeps only in-frame clones and is missing some. The table shows around 20,000 clones, with 86% occurring only once. Sequencing was performed on peripheral blood, taken from a patient treated with radiotherapy plus ipilimumab. V is TRBV27 and J is TRBJ2-5; D remains unclear. This receptor was obtained from a human donor with non-small cell lung cancer whose response to radiotherapy plus ipilimumab could not be evaluated. The CDR3 DNA reads TGTGCCAGCAGACAGCAAGAGACCCAGTACTTC. Amino acid sequence: CASRQQETQYF.